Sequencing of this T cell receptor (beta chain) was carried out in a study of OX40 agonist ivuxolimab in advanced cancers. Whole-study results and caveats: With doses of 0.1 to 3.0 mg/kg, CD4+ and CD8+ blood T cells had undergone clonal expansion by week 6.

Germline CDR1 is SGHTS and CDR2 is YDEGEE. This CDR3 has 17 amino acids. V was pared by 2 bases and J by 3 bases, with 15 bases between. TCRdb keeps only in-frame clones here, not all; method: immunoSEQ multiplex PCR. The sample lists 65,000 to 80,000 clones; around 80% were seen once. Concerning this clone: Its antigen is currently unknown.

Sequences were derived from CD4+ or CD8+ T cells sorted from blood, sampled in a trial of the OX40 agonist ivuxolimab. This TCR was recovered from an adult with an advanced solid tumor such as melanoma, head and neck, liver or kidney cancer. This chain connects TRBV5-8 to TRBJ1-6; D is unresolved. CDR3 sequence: CASSFGSSGLYNSPLHF. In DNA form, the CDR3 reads TGTGCCAGCAGCTTTGGGTCCTCCGGCCTCTATAATTCACCCCTCCACTTT.